The source of this T cell receptor (beta chain) is a study of blood T cell repertoires in COVID-19. Trimming shortened V by 4 bases and J by 0 bases, and 26 bases separated the two germline ends. Germline CDR1 is SGDLS and CDR2 is YYNGEE. The CDR3 runs 21 residues. The assay was immunoSEQ multiplex PCR, and TCRdb's table has in-frame clones only and misses some. The sample yields roughly 190,000 clones, 82% seen once. The sequenced sample consisted of PBMCs or T cells enriched from blood (not recorded which). The chain joins TRBV9 to TRBJ2-6; D call uncertain. The sequence derives from a woman aged 55-69 years with acute COVID-19. CDR3 nucleotide sequence: TGTGCCAGCAGCCCCGGATCGTTCGGGTTAAAGGATAACTCTGGGGCCAACGTCCTGACTTTC. Encoded protein: CASSPGSFGLKDNSGANVLTF.